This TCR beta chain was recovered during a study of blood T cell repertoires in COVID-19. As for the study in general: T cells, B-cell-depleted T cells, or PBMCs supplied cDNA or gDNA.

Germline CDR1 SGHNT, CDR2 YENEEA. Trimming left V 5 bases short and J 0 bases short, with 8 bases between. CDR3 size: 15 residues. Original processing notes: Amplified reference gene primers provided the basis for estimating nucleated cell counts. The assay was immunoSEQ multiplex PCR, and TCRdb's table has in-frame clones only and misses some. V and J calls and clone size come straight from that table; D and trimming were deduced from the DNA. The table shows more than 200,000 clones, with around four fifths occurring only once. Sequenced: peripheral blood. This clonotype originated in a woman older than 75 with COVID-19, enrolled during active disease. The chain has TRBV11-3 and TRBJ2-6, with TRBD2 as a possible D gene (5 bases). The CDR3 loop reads CASSPGISGANVLTF. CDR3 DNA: TGTGCCAGCAGCCCGGGAATCTCTGGGGCCAACGTCCTGACTTTC.